This paragraph reports one T cell receptor (beta chain). J lost 5 bases, V lost 6 bases, and 13 bases had no gene match. The CDR3 has 16 residues. Germline loops: CDR1 MDHEN, CDR2 SYDVKM. This specimen belongs to a study of T cell repertoires in cytomegalovirus infection. Study-wide context: Public TCR beta signatures indicated both CMV infection and matching HLA type.

TCRdb re-called the reads with MiXCR, one entry per CDR3 protein. The sample contains 90,000 to 120,000 distinct CDR3 sequences, more than 20% of which appear only once. The chain links TRBV28 to TRBJ2-4; 7 bases fit TRBD2. This clonotype was obtained from a human donor in good health (CMV status not recorded). Some clones in this sample may be carry-over from other donors' samples. The sequenced material came from CD8+ T cells from PBMCs. In DNA, the CDR3 is TGTGCCAGCAGCGCGGGGCTAGCGGTTTTCCAAAACATTCAGTACTTC. This translates into CASSAGLAVFQNIQYF. The complete variable domain, with remaining parts taken from reference TRBV28 and TRBJ2-4, reads DVKVTQSSRYLVKRTGEKVFLECVQDMDHENMFWYRQDPGLGLRLIYFSYDVKMKEKGDIPEGYSVSREKKERFSLILESASTNQTSMYLCASSAGLAVFQNIQYFGAGTRLSVL.